The 32 T cell receptor beta chains given below trace back to one sample, sequenced in a study of blood T cell repertoires in COVID-19. Assay used: immunoSEQ multiplex PCR; TCRdb lists only in-frame clones, some missing. The sample includes a few hundred thousand clones, roughly 90% of them seen just once. Material: PBMCs or T cells enriched from blood (not recorded which). The receptors derive from a woman between 40 and 55 years old who had recovered from COVID-19.

This clone has only one observation. The rearrangement joins TRBV19 to TRBJ1-5, with TRBD1 matching over 9 bases. The junction had 2 bases not matched to a gene; V was cut back by 0 bases and J by 8 bases. CDR1 is LNHDA and CDR2 is SQIVND in the germline V gene (reference sequence). This CDR3 contains 14 residues. CDR3: CASSIEQGAKPQHF. Written as DNA, the CDR3 is TGTGCCAGTAGTATAGAACAGGGGGCGAAGCCCCAGCATTTT.

The sample holds one count of this clone. V gene TRBV3-1 (or the pseudogene TRBV3-2) combines with J gene TRBJ1-2; D is undetermined. This CDR3 has 15 residues. Per germline, CDR1 LGHDT and CDR2 YNNKEL (reference sequence). The V gene lost 0 bases and the J gene lost 8 bases, with 16 bases spanning the gap. Written as DNA, the CDR3 is TGTGCCAGCAGCCAAGATAGCGACGGCCTCGGGGGCTACACCTTC. Translated: CASSQDSDGLGGYTF.

V usage is TRBV3-1 (or the pseudogene TRBV3-2) and J usage is TRBJ1-3, with D possibly being TRBD1 (5 bases). The CDR3 has 16 amino acids. Germline CDR1 and CDR2: LGHDT and YNNKEL (reference sequence). Trimming removed 3 bases from V and 2 bases from J, with 14 bases in between. DNA of the CDR3: TGTGCCAGCAGCCAGGGGCTCGTGCGCCCTGGAAACACCATATATTTT. It translates to CASSQGLVRPGNTIYF.

This clone was detected only once. This rearrangement joins TRBV19 to TRBJ2-7, with 7 bases identical to TRBD2. The CDR3 loop spans 15 amino acids. The germline gives CDR1 LNHDA, CDR2 SQIVND (reference sequence). V shed 6 bases, J shed 2 bases, and the junction held 10 bases outside the gene matches. The chain's CDR3 is CASSPWGGPTYEQYF. The CDR3 nucleotides are TGTGCCAGTAGCCCCTGGGGAGGGCCGACCTACGAGCAGTACTTC. Supplemented by reference TRBV19 and TRBJ2-7, the full variable domain reads DGGITQSPKYLFRKEGQNVTLSCEQNLNHDAMYWYRQDPGQGLRLIYYSQIVNDFQKGDIAEGYSVSREKKESFPLTVTSAQKNPTAFYLCASSPWGGPTYEQYFGPGTRLTVT.

With respect to this clone: At the DNA level, this CDR3 is encoded by other sequences in the same sample as well. The rearrangement joins TRBV5-1 to TRBJ1-1; 8 bases match TRBD1. V was clipped by 3 bases and J by 4 bases; unmatched bases: 5. Germline V gene sequence: CDR1 SGHRS, CDR2 YFSETQ. This CDR3 contains 14 residues. DNA of the CDR3: TGCGCCAGCAGCTCCGGACAGGGAGGCACTGAAGCTTTCTTT. Protein product: CASSSGQGGTEAFF.

The CDR3 DNA reads as TGTGCCAGCAGCCCCAACCCAGGGAACACTGAAGCTTTCTTT. Its translation is CASSPNPGNTEAFF. The J gene is TRBJ1-1, the V gene TRBV7-3; D unresolved. Trimming pared 5 bases from V and 1 base from J, leaving 11 bases between. The CDR3 spans 14 residues. The germline V gene has CDR1 SGHTA and CDR2 FQGTGA.

J is TRBJ2-7 and V is TRBV7-9; 9 positions agree with TRBD1. From germline, CDR1 is SEHNR and CDR2 FQNEAQ (reference sequence). Germline trimming cut 5 bases from V and 2 bases from J; bases unmatched to any gene: 13. The CDR3 contains 17 residues. CDR3 residues: CASSAPAGGQGTYEQYF. In DNA, the CDR3 is TGTGCCAGCAGCGCGCCCGCCGGGGGACAGGGAACCTACGAGCAGTACTTC.

The chain uses TRBV19 and TRBJ1-4; TRBD1 aligns across 12 bases. The CDR3 is 18 amino acids. With 3 bases clipped from V and 2 bases from J, the junction kept 7 bases outside the gene matches. Per germline, CDR1 LNHDA and CDR2 SQIVND (reference sequence). CDR3 region: CASSIPGTGGITNEKLFF. CDR3 DNA: TGTGCCAGTAGTATCCCCGGGACAGGGGGCATTACTAATGAAAAACTGTTTTTT. Full variable domain (missing parts from reference TRBV19 and TRBJ1-4): DGGITQSPKYLFRKEGQNVTLSCEQNLNHDAMYWYRQDPGQGLRLIYYSQIVNDFQKGDIAEGYSVSREKKESFPLTVTSAQKNPTAFYLCASSIPGTGGITNEKLFFGSGTQLSVL.

DNA of the CDR3: TGTGCCAGCAGCGCAGGGACAGGGAGGGGACTAGCGGGAGCCTTGGGTGAGCAGTTCTTC. Translating gives CASSAGTGRGLAGALGEQFF. The rearrangement joins TRBV9 to TRBJ2-1; 14 bases match TRBD2. Germline trimming cut 3 bases from V and 9 bases from J; bases unmatched to any gene: 20. This CDR3 has 20 residues. The germline V gene encodes CDR1 SGDLS and CDR2 YYNGEE.

The rearrangement uses TRBV2 and TRBJ2-7, with 8 bases lining up with TRBD1. Trimming took 5 bases from V and 5 from J; bases not matched to a gene: 8. This CDR3 region has 14 residues. Germline V gene data show CDR1 as SNHLY and CDR2 as FYNNEI. The CDR3 region has the DNA TGTGCCAGCAGTTGGACAGGGACTTTGAACGAGCAGTACTTC. Translation gives CASSWTGTLNEQYF.

CDR3 in DNA: TGTGCTAGTGCCCAGGGGGCCACGACTGGAAACACCATATATTTT. It encodes CASAQGATTGNTIYF. This rearrangement joins TRBV12-5 to TRBJ1-3, with 8 bases matching TRBD1. In germline, CDR1 is LGHNT, CDR2 FRNRAP. This CDR3 contains 15 residues. With 7 bases clipped from V and 2 bases from J, the junction kept 7 bases outside the gene matches.

The chain recombines TRBV7-2 with TRBJ1-5, with a weak D call TRBD1 (6 bases). The V gene lost 5 bases and the J gene lost 9 bases, with 20 bases spanning the gap. This CDR3 contains 15 residues. Looked up from germline, CDR1 is SGHTA and CDR2 is FQGNSA. This CDR3 reads CASSPEGERRRPQHF. The CDR3 DNA reads TGTGCCAGCAGCCCCGAGGGGGAAAGGCGGCGGCCCCAGCATTTT.

J is TRBJ1-5 and V is TRBV15; 12 nucleotides line up with TRBD1. The ends lost 1 base at V and 7 bases at J; junction bases unmatched: 11. Germline CDR1 reads LNHNV; CDR2 reads YYDKDF (reference sequence). The CDR3 spans 18 residues. CDR3 region: CATSRVPRDRGPRQPQHF. DNA of the CDR3: TGTGCCACCAGCAGAGTACCCCGGGACAGGGGGCCCAGGCAGCCCCAGCATTTT.

The chain combines TRBV11-1 with TRBJ2-7; 9 bases fit TRBD2. Trimming cost V 2 bases and J 4 bases; bases outside gene matches: 3. The germline V gene encodes CDR1 SGHAT and CDR2 FQDESV (reference sequence). CDR3 length: 14 residues. Here the CDR3 DNA reads TGTGCCAGCAGCTTACTAGGACTAGCGTACGAGCAGTACTTC. Translating it yields CASSLLGLAYEQYF. Together with reference TRBV11-1 and TRBJ2-7, the CDR3 gives the full variable domain: EAEVAQSPRYKITEKSQAVAFWCDPISGHATLYWYRQILGQGPELLVQFQDESVVDDSQLPKDRFSAERLKGVDSTLKIQPAELGDSAMYLCASSLLGLAYEQYFGPGTRLTVT.

Here the CDR3 DNA reads TGTGCCAGCAGTTACTCTAGCGGGGCTTCCTACGAGCAGTACTTC. It codes for CASSYSSGASYEQYF. The genes are TRBV6-5 and TRBJ2-7; 8 nucleotides align to TRBD2. The CDR3 has 15 residues. Trimming at V came to 0 bases and at J to 1 base, leaving 2 bases not matched to a gene. Germline V gene data show CDR1 as MNHEY and CDR2 as SVGAGI.

The chain's CDR3 is CASSLRGGEDTQYF. In DNA form, the CDR3 reads TGTGCCAGCAGCTTAAGGGGGGGGGAAGATACGCAGTATTTT. This chain links TRBV7-2 with TRBJ2-3, with D tentatively TRBD2 (7 bases). Germline V gene sequence: CDR1 SGHTA, CDR2 FQGNSA. This CDR3 has 14 amino acids. Trimming pared 2 bases from V and 5 bases from J, leaving 11 bases between.

The chain has TRBV28 and TRBJ1-6; 10 bases map to TRBD1. This CDR3 has 16 residues. V was clipped by 5 bases and J by 14 bases; unmatched bases: 15. Germline lookup yields CDR1 MDHEN and CDR2 SYDVKM. The CDR3 reads CASSPILGTGEKALHF. As DNA, the CDR3 is TGTGCCAGCAGTCCCATCCTGGGGACAGGGGAAAAGGCCCTCCACTTT.

Of note for this clone: Other DNA variants within this sample encode the same CDR3. The CDR3 nucleotides read TGTGCCAGCAGTTTGGTGAGGGATACGCAGTATTTT. As protein: CASSLVRDTQYF. The chain recombines TRBV28 with TRBJ2-3, with no clear D. Germline assignment: CDR1 MDHEN and CDR2 SYDVKM. The CDR3 covers 12 residues. V lost 3 bases to trimming and J lost 6 bases, with 7 bases between them.

The chain employs TRBV3-1 (or the pseudogene TRBV3-2) and TRBJ2-7, with 8 bases identical to TRBD1. There are 17 residues in the CDR3. V lost 0 bases, J lost 6 bases, and 13 bases stayed unmatched. Looked up from germline, CDR1 is LGHDT and CDR2 is YNNKEL (reference sequence). The CDR3 loop reads CASSQDPGGQDSPEQYF. For the CDR3, the DNA is TGTGCCAGCAGCCAAGACCCCGGGGGACAGGACTCTCCCGAGCAGTACTTC.

This chain links TRBV11-3 with TRBJ1-3; no clear D. Germline CDR1 and CDR2: SGHNT and YENEEA. There are 14 residues in the CDR3. V lost 2 bases and J lost 3, with 8 bases in between. CDR3 bases: TGTGCCAGCAGCTTACTAAAGCGTGGAAACACCATATATTTT. This encodes CASSLLKRGNTIYF.

This chain links TRBV28 with TRBJ1-4; possible D gene TRBD1, 6 bases. This CDR3 contains 15 residues. Germline V lookup: CDR1 MDHEN, CDR2 SYDVKM. The germline V and J ends were trimmed by 5 bases and 6 bases, with 16 bases remaining between them. The CDR3: CASSQGGVSDEKLFF. The CDR3 bases are TGTGCCAGCAGTCAAGGGGGGGTTTCGGATGAAAAACTGTTTTTT. Supplemented by reference TRBV28 and TRBJ1-4, the full variable domain reads DVKVTQSSRYLVKRTGEKVFLECVQDMDHENMFWYRQDPGLGLRLIYFSYDVKMKEKGDIPEGYSVSREKKERFSLILESASTNQTSMYLCASSQGGVSDEKLFFGSGTQLSVL.

The table lists this clone with a count of one. This sequence joins TRBV7-8 and TRBJ1-5; D may be TRBD1 (5 bases). The V gene's germline CDR1 is SGHVS and CDR2 FQNEAQ. This CDR3 comprises 16 residues. Deletions cut 0 bases from V and 7 bases from J, with 16 bases between. The CDR3 nucleotides are TGTGCCAGCAGCTTAGCGCGGGGGGGTCAAAACCAGCCCCAGCATTTT. It is translated as CASSLARGGQNQPQHF.

V gene TRBV28 combines with J gene TRBJ2-7; TRBD2 matches 8 bases. V was pared by 5 bases and J by 0 bases, with 0 bases of the junction left unmatched. CDR1 is MDHEN and CDR2 is SYDVKM in the germline V gene. The CDR3 totals 13 residues. The CDR3 DNA is TGTGCCAGCAGTGGGACTAGCTCCTACGAGCAGTACTTC. Translation: CASSGTSSYEQYF.

This clone was seen only a few times. This chain uses TRBV3-1 (or the pseudogene TRBV3-2) with TRBJ2-5, with D possibly being TRBD2 (6 bases). Germline CDR1 reads LGHDT; CDR2 reads YNNKEL (reference sequence). The CDR3 extends over 14 amino acids. V dropped 0 bases and J dropped 6 bases, with 11 bases sitting between them. CDR3 nucleotides: TGTGCCAGCAGCCAAGACGGGGGTTGGAAGACCCAGTACTTC. Translation: CASSQDGGWKTQYF.

This sequence joins TRBV12-3 or TRBV12-4 and TRBJ1-2; 7 bases map to TRBD1. The CDR3 has 13 amino acids. Trimming at V came to 2 bases and at J to 7 bases, leaving 4 bases not matched to a gene. CDR3 in amino acids: CASSLRRGLGYTF. The CDR3 region has the DNA TGTGCCAGCAGTTTAAGGAGGGGGCTTGGCTACACCTTC.

The chain combines TRBV5-1 with TRBJ2-7; D is ambiguous. Per the germline V gene, CDR1 is SGHRS and CDR2 is YFSETQ. The ends were cut back, 5 bases at V and 0 bases at J, with 9 bases in the middle. The CDR3 is 13 residues long. CDR3 in DNA: TGCGCCAGCAGTCAAACGAGCTCCTACGAGCAGTACTTC. It encodes CASSQTSSYEQYF.

V and J are TRBV3-1 (or the pseudogene TRBV3-2) and TRBJ2-1, with TRBD2 matching 11 bases. CDR1 and CDR2 (germline): LGHDT, YNNKEL (reference sequence). This CDR3 has 15 amino acids. The ends lost 4 bases at V and 5 bases at J; junction bases unmatched: 4. The CDR3: CASSLLGLADNEQFF. For the CDR3, the DNA is TGTGCCAGCAGCCTTCTGGGACTAGCGGACAATGAGCAGTTCTTC.

The genes are TRBV6-5 and TRBJ2-7; the D gene is possibly TRBD1 (6 bases). The V gene's germline CDR1 is MNHEY and CDR2 SVGAGI. Trimming took off 2 bases at V and 2 bases at J, with 13 bases between the two ends. The CDR3 totals 15 residues. The CDR3 is CASSYEGHGAYEQYF. The CDR3 DNA reads as TGTGCCAGCAGTTACGAGGGACACGGTGCCTACGAGCAGTACTTC.

This clone has a count of ten or more. The chain is built from TRBV7-3 and TRBJ2-7; 9 nucleotides agree with TRBD1. The CDR3 length is 15 residues. Germline V gene data show CDR1 as SGHTA and CDR2 as FQGTGA. V gave up 5 bases and J gave up 3 bases; unmatched junction bases: 8. The CDR3 sequence: CASSPNRGPNYEQYF. CDR3 DNA: TGTGCCAGCAGCCCCAACAGGGGGCCGAACTACGAGCAGTACTTC.

This clone showed up just a few times. This chain links TRBV14 with TRBJ2-4; D gene unclear. Looked up from germline, CDR1 is SGHDN and CDR2 is FVKESK. The CDR3 totals 14 residues. With 0 bases removed from V and 0 bases from J, the gap between germline ends came to 3 bases. The CDR3 sequence: CASSQDLAKNIQYF. CDR3 DNA sequence: TGTGCCAGCAGCCAAGATCTAGCCAAAAACATTCAGTACTTC.

In this sample, this clone turned up once. This chain joins TRBV29-1 and TRBJ2-5; 7 bases agree with TRBD2. Germline V lookup: CDR1 SQVTM, CDR2 ANQGSEA. V was pared by 0 bases and J by 3 bases, with 10 bases of the junction left unmatched. The CDR3 has 16 amino acids. The CDR3 reads CSVEDQERDREETQYF. The CDR3 bases are TGCAGCGTTGAAGATCAGGAGCGGGATCGGGAAGAGACCCAGTACTTC.

This clone was seen a few times. The V and J genes are TRBV4-3 and TRBJ2-1, with 8 nucleotides matching TRBD2. With V trimmed by 1 base and J by 9 bases, 11 bases remained unmatched. The CDR3 covers 16 residues. Germline V gene sequence: CDR1 LGHNA, CDR2 YSLEER. DNA for the CDR3: TGCGCCAGCAGCCAAGTCCCGGGGGGGCCTTTCGCTGAGCAGTTCTTC. This sequence encodes CASSQVPGGPFAEQFF.